This T cell receptor (beta chain) appears in the sequencing data of a study of cytomegalovirus exposure and HLA in healthy donors. Overall study findings and caveats: Looking again later, the authors saw that most CMV-associated TCR beta chains seemed HLA-restricted.

As regards this clone: Its target is not known.

This CDR3 has 17 amino acids. Germline V lookup: CDR1 MNHNS, CDR2 SASEGT. The ends lost 4 bases at V and 0 bases at J; junction bases unmatched: 8. The PCR ran on 60 Vbeta and 13 Jbeta primers. TCRdb's copy holds only in-frame clones and misses some; the assay was immunoSEQ multiplex PCR. The sample yields roughly 150,000 clones, approximately 80% seen once. The chain is built from TRBV6-1 and TRBJ1-5, with 8 bases aligning to TRBD1. This receptor was identified in a boy aged 2 to 10 in good health and CMV-seronegative. Sequencing was carried out using PBMCs. The CDR3: CASSVTGDTYSNQPQHF. The CDR3 DNA reads TGTGCCAGCAGTGTGACAGGGGACACATATAGCAATCAGCCCCAGCATTTT.